This T cell receptor (beta chain) is from a study of T cell repertoires in cytomegalovirus infection. Study at large: In the study, CMV epitopes included recently identified HLA-C-restricted and well-studied HLA-B-restricted ones. Public TCR beta signatures were indicative of both CMV infection and a matching HLA type.

Overall study results and limits: In two of eight donors, the top clonotype was HLA-C-restricted CMV-specific. Adding up the frequency of public TCR beta families identified people who carried CMV plus the relevant HLA.

This clonotype was found many times. What it recognizes is unknown. TCRdb used MiXCR to reprocess the reads, holding one entry per CDR3 protein. The sample has some 500,000 distinct CDR3 sequences; almost 40% are singletons. Per germline, CDR1 SGHTA and CDR2 FQGNSA. This CDR3 comprises 14 residues. Trimming pared 1 base from V and 6 bases from J, leaving 10 bases between. This chain connects TRBV7-2 to TRBJ1-5; D gene uncertain. The receptor was derived from a human donor in good health (CMV status not recorded). Some clones in this sample may be carry-over from other donors' samples. The sample in question was cultured PBMCs, obtained from culture after CMV antigen stimulation. In nucleotides, the CDR3 is TGTGCCAGCAGCTTAGTCGGACCGCCTCAGCCCCAGCATTTT. As protein: CASSLVGPPQPQHF.